A single sample gave rise to the 27 T cell receptor beta chains below, sequenced in a study of blood T cell repertoires in COVID-19. Clones were read by immunoSEQ multiplex PCR, and TCRdb kept only the in-frame ones, dropping some. This sample has about 210,000 clones; 84% occur once, and the top ten carry about 2.3%. Sequencing used peripheral blood. These receptor sequences come from a man aged 40-50 years who had recovered from COVID-19.

The CDR3 is CASSRVAGANTDTQYF. CDR3 sequence (DNA): TGTGCCAGCAGCCGAGTAGCGGGGGCCAACACAGATACGCAGTATTTT. This rearrangement joins TRBV5-4 to TRBJ2-3; the match to TRBD2 covers 9 bases. J was trimmed by 2 bases and V by 4 bases; bases with no gene match: 8. Looked up from germline, CDR1 is SGHNT and CDR2 is YYREEE (reference sequence). The CDR3 totals 16 residues.

This clone has a handful of counts. The rearrangement joins TRBV7-2 to TRBJ2-7; 7 bases map to TRBD1. The CDR3 has 13 amino acids. Germline V lookup: CDR1 SGHTA, CDR2 FQGNSA. After removal of 5 bases from V and 6 bases from J, the junction contained 7 bases not matched to a gene. The CDR3 region has the DNA TGTGCCAGCAGCAAGACAGGGAATGGCGAGCAGTACTTC. Encoded protein: CASSKTGNGEQYF.

The CDR3 reads CASSSLGRAETQYF. DNA of the CDR3: TGCGCCAGCAGTTCCCTGGGGCGAGCGGAGACCCAGTACTTC. This chain connects TRBV10-2 to TRBJ2-5, with TRBD1 as a possible D gene (5 bases). The CDR3 extends over 14 amino acids. Between the trimmed V and J ends, which lost 5 bases and 5 bases, there was a span of 15 bases. Germline V gene data show CDR1 as WSHSY and CDR2 as SAAADI.

Written as DNA, the CDR3 is TGTGCCAGTAGTTCCAGGGCCTACCAAGAGACCCAGTACTTC. It translates to CASSSRAYQETQYF. The chain joins TRBV19 to TRBJ2-5, with D tentatively TRBD1 (5 bases). Germline V gene lookup returns CDR1 LNHDA and CDR2 SQIVND (reference sequence). The length of the CDR3 is 14 residues. Trimming took off 5 bases at V and 0 bases at J, with 10 bases between the two ends.

V is TRBV28 and J is TRBJ2-5; the D is unclear. Germline loops: CDR1 MDHEN, CDR2 SYDVKM. This CDR3 region has 12 residues. The V gene lost 4 bases and the J gene lost 5 bases, with 8 bases spanning the gap. CDR3 nucleotide sequence: TGTGCCAGCAGTTCCCGGGTGGAGACCCAGTACTTC. This codes for CASSSRVETQYF.

This chain uses TRBV7-9 with TRBJ2-2; D not resolved. CDR3 size: 15 residues. Germline loops: CDR1 SEHNR, CDR2 FQNEAQ (reference sequence). V was cut by 2 bases and J by 4 bases, with 11 bases left in between. This CDR3 is CASSLRPSGTGELFF. Here the CDR3 DNA reads TGTGCCAGCAGCTTAAGGCCCTCGGGCACCGGGGAGCTGTTTTTT.

The gene calls are TRBV7-8 and TRBJ2-5, with TRBD2 matching over 8 bases. CDR1 is SGHVS and CDR2 is FQNEAQ in the germline V gene. The CDR3 extends over 16 amino acids. Losses at the gene ends were 5 bases for V and 0 bases for J; bases not matched to a gene: 8. The CDR3 reads CASSQNGREYQETQYF. CDR3 nucleotides: TGTGCCAGCAGCCAGAACGGGAGGGAGTACCAAGAGACCCAGTACTTC.

The rearrangement uses TRBV5-1 and TRBJ2-7; 7 nucleotides agree with TRBD1. Germline lookup yields CDR1 SGHRS and CDR2 YFSETQ. Losses at the gene ends were 5 bases for V and 4 bases for J; bases not matched to a gene: 6. CDR3 length: 13 amino acids. In nucleotides, the CDR3 is TGCGCCAGCAGACGGGACAGCAGATACGAGCAGTACTTC. Protein sequence: CASRRDSRYEQYF.

The rearrangement links TRBV6-5 to TRBJ1-3; 11 positions match TRBD1. The V and J ends lost 8 bases and 1 base, in that order; junction bases with no gene match: 4. The CDR3 loop spans 15 amino acids. Per the germline V gene, CDR1 is MNHEY and CDR2 is SVGAGI. The CDR3 sequence: CASHRDRGSGNTIYF. The CDR3 region has the DNA TGTGCCAGCCACCGGGACAGGGGGTCTGGAAACACCATATATTTT.

This clone was observed a single time. The V call is TRBV7-9, the J call TRBJ2-5; 9 nucleotides agree with TRBD1. With 5 bases clipped from V and 4 bases from J, the junction kept 11 bases outside the gene matches. The CDR3 extends over 16 amino acids. The germline V gene has CDR1 SEHNR and CDR2 FQNEAQ (reference sequence). The CDR3 nucleotides are TGTGCCAGCAGCGGTCAGGACAGGGGAAGAGCAGAGACCCAGTACTTC. This codes for CASSGQDRGRAETQYF.

V and J are TRBV11-2 and TRBJ1-1; TRBD1 matches at 7 bases. Germline lookup yields CDR1 SGHAT and CDR2 FQNNGV. The CDR3 is 15 residues long. V lost 5 bases to trimming and J lost 2 bases; unmatched junction nucleotides: 8. CDR3 residues: CASSETGTANTEAFF. DNA for the CDR3: TGTGCCAGCAGCGAAACCGGGACAGCTAACACTGAAGCTTTCTTT. The full variable domain, its missing parts supplied by reference TRBV11-2 and TRBJ1-1, is EAGVAQSPRYKIIEKRQSVAFWCNPISGHATLYWYQQILGQGPKLLIQFQNNGVVDDSQLPKDRFSAERLKGVDSTLKIQPAKLEDSAVYLCASSETGTANTEAFFGQGTRLTVV.

The chain recombines TRBV4-3 with TRBJ1-4; the match to TRBD1 covers 11 bases. V was clipped by 5 bases and J by 7 bases; unmatched bases: 6. Germline V gene lookup returns CDR1 LGHNA and CDR2 YSLEER. CDR3 size: 15 residues. The CDR3 is CASSGRTGGGEKLFF. DNA of the CDR3: TGCGCCAGCAGCGGCCGGACAGGGGGCGGTGAAAAACTGTTTTTT.

V usage is TRBV11-3 and J usage is TRBJ2-7; 8 bases agree with TRBD2. This CDR3 has 13 residues. Germline V gene lookup returns CDR1 SGHNT and CDR2 YENEEA. The V gene end was trimmed by 6 bases and the J gene end by 5 bases; junction bases not matched to a gene: 6. CDR3 DNA sequence: TGTGCCAGCAGACAGACTAGCGCCGACGAGCAGTACTTC. Translating it yields CASRQTSADEQYF.

The gene calls are TRBV30 and TRBJ1-3, with D hard to call. V lost 1 base to trimming and J lost 4 bases, with 8 bases between them. This CDR3 spans 13 amino acids. In germline, CDR1 is GTSNPN, CDR2 SVGIG (reference sequence). The CDR3 nucleotides read TGTGCCTGGAGTGGAGGGTCCGGAAACACCATATATTTT. Its protein product is CAWSGGSGNTIYF.

This rearrangement joins TRBV27 to TRBJ2-6; D might be TRBD1 (6 bases). The CDR3 loop spans 16 amino acids. The V gene's germline CDR1 is MNHEY and CDR2 SMNVEV (reference sequence). The V gene lost 7 bases and the J gene lost 0 bases, with 13 bases spanning the gap. Here the CDR3 reads CASMAGARSGANVLTF. In DNA, the CDR3 is TGTGCCAGCATGGCAGGGGCTCGCTCTGGGGCCAACGTCCTGACTTTC. The full variable domain, its missing parts supplied by reference TRBV27 and TRBJ2-6, is EAQVTQNPRYLITVTGKKLTVTCSQNMNHEYMSWYRQDPGLGLRQIYYSMNVEVTDKGDVPEGYKVSRKEKRNFPLILESPSPNQTSLYFCASMAGARSGANVLTFGAGSRLTVL.

The chain couples TRBV6-5 to TRBJ2-2; TRBD1 matches 9 bases. Germline V gene data show CDR1 as MNHEY and CDR2 as SVGAGI. The J segment lost 6 bases and the V segment lost 4 bases, leaving 6 bases of the junction unmatched. The CDR3 spans 15 residues. CDR3 amino acids: CASSFRQGGAGELFF. Here the CDR3 DNA reads TGTGCCAGCAGTTTCCGACAGGGGGGTGCCGGGGAGCTGTTTTTT.

The gene calls are TRBV5-1 and TRBJ2-3; TRBD1 matches at 9 bases. Looked up from germline, CDR1 is SGHRS and CDR2 is YFSETQ. The CDR3 contains 14 residues. V trimming: 5 bases; J trimming: 0 bases; junction bases outside the gene matches: 1. CDR3 nucleotide sequence: TGCGCCAGCAGACAGGGGGCAAGCACAGATACGCAGTATTTT. It codes for CASRQGASTDTQYF.

DNA for the CDR3: TGTGCCAGCGCCCCCAGGACTGAGTACGAGCAGTACTTC. Amino acid sequence: CASAPRTEYEQYF. The V gene is TRBV7-6, the J gene TRBJ2-7, with D perhaps matching TRBD2 (5 bases). The CDR3 is 13 amino acids. CDR1 and CDR2 (germline): SGHVS, FNYEAQ. Trimming stripped 8 bases from V and 4 bases from J, with 15 bases between.

V is TRBV6-1 and J is TRBJ1-1; the D is unclear. The CDR3 has 14 amino acids. The V gene lost 6 bases and the J gene lost 2 bases, with 13 bases spanning the gap. Germline lookup yields CDR1 MNHNS and CDR2 SASEGT. The DNA of the CDR3 is TGTGCCAGCAGCCTCCGGTACGTCAACACTGAAGCTTTCTTT. It yields the protein CASSLRYVNTEAFF.

The chain is built from TRBV5-4 and TRBJ2-1; D is unclear. This CDR3 has 13 residues. V lost 0 bases, J lost 6 bases, and 7 bases lay in between. CDR1 SGHNT and CDR2 YYREEE come from the germline V gene (reference sequence). The CDR3 loop is CASSLVPGNEQFF. CDR3 bases: TGTGCCAGCAGCTTGGTCCCGGGCAATGAGCAGTTCTTC.

This rearrangement joins TRBV7-2 to TRBJ2-2; perhaps TRBD2 as D (6 bases). Germline V gives CDR1 SGHTA, CDR2 FQGNSA. The CDR3 is 14 residues long. Trimming cost V 2 bases and J 3 bases, with 7 bases left between them. In nucleotides, the CDR3 is TGTGCCAGCAGCTTATCGGGAGACACCGGGGAGCTGTTTTTT. Translated: CASSLSGDTGELFF. Using reference TRBV7-2 and TRBJ2-2 for the parts outside the CDR3, the full variable domain is GAGVSQSPSNKVTEKGKDVELRCDPISGHTALYWYRQSLGQGLEFLIYFQGNSAPDKSGLPSDRFSAERTGGSVSTLTIQRTQQEDSAVYLCASSLSGDTGELFFGEGSRLTVL.

The chain couples TRBV2 to TRBJ1-5, with 11 bases matching TRBD1. CDR1 is SNHLY, CDR2 FYNNEI, per germline. The junction had 4 bases not matched to a gene; V was cut back by 8 bases and J by 1 base. CDR3 length equals 15 residues. CDR3 region: CASAGQGESNQPQHF. CDR3 nucleotides: TGTGCCAGCGCGGGACAGGGGGAAAGCAATCAGCCCCAGCATTTT.

The chain employs TRBV2 and TRBJ2-7, with D perhaps TRBD2 (6 bases). The CDR3 is 13 amino acids. CDR1 and CDR2 (germline): SNHLY, FYNNEI. Trimming cost V 8 bases and J 3 bases, with 14 bases left between them. For the CDR3, the DNA is TGTGCCAGCCGGGACTCAGAGGACTACGAGCAGTACTTC. This translates into CASRDSEDYEQYF.

The genes are TRBV30 and TRBJ2-7; 9 bases are a match to TRBD2. Trimming at V came to 2 bases and at J to 0 bases, leaving 2 bases not matched to a gene. The CDR3 runs to 14 residues. Germline V gene lookup returns CDR1 GTSNPN and CDR2 SVGIG (reference sequence). In DNA, the CDR3 is TGTGCCTGGAGTAGCGGGAGGAACTCCTACGAGCAGTACTTC. This codes for CAWSSGRNSYEQYF.

The chain uses TRBV5-4 and TRBJ2-3, with 7 positions matching TRBD2. The germline V gene encodes CDR1 SGHNT and CDR2 YYREEE (reference sequence). Trimming took 1 base from V and 4 from J; bases not matched to a gene: 3. The CDR3 runs 14 residues. The CDR3 sequence is CASSLFSGSDTQYF. The CDR3 nucleotides are TGTGCCAGCAGCTTGTTTAGCGGGTCAGATACGCAGTATTTT. Variable domain in full (rest from reference TRBV5-4 and TRBJ2-3): ETGVTQSPTHLIKTRGQQVTLRCSSQSGHNTVSWYQQALGQGPQFIFQYYREEENGRGNFPPRFSGLQFPNYSSELNVNALELDDSALYLCASSLFSGSDTQYFGPGTRLTVL.

In its sample, this clone was seen a few times. The V call is TRBV9, the J call TRBJ2-3, with 7 bases identical to TRBD1. The CDR3 spans 16 residues. CDR1 and CDR2 (germline): SGDLS, YYNGEE. V shed 3 bases and J 7 bases; nucleotides not matched to a gene: 14. The CDR3 loop reads CASSAGWDRRKNTQYF. CDR3 DNA sequence: TGTGCCAGCAGCGCCGGCTGGGACAGACGCAAAAATACGCAGTATTTT.

J is TRBJ2-3 and V is TRBV5-1; 9 positions agree with TRBD2. The J segment lost 3 bases and the V segment lost 3 bases, leaving 8 bases of the junction unmatched. This CDR3 has 16 residues. CDR1 and CDR2 (germline): SGHRS, YFSETQ. CDR3 protein: CASSWVIAGETDTQYF. DNA of the CDR3: TGCGCCAGCAGCTGGGTAATAGCGGGGGAGACAGATACGCAGTATTTT.